These T cell receptor beta chains were read from a single sample in a study of OX40 agonist ivuxolimab in advanced cancers. TCRdb's table, derived via immunoSEQ multiplex PCR, lists solely in-frame clones and lacks some. This table has roughly 56,000 clones, about 86% appearing once. This sample comprised CD4+ or CD8+ T cells sorted from blood, obtained in a trial of the OX40 agonist ivuxolimab. The receptors originated from an adult with an advanced solid tumor such as melanoma, head and neck, liver or kidney cancer. The CDR3 runs from the conserved cysteine through the conserved F or W. A D gene is named only where the DNA matches it firmly. Part of the rows lack a size; the others show once, few, many or a class for expanded clones.

D | J | V | size | DNA | CDR3
. | TRBJ2-5 | TRBV19 | . | TGTGCCAGTAGTATGGAAGAGACCCAGTACTTC | CASSMEETQYF
. | TRBJ2-1 | TRBV9 | . | TGTGCCAGCAGCGTCAATAAGATCTGGGATGAGCAGTTCTTC | CASSVNKIWDEQFF
TRBD1 | TRBJ1-1 | TRBV9 | once | TGTGCCAGCAGCGTTCAAGGACAGGGATACACTGAAGCTTTCTTT | CASSVQGQGYTEAFF
TRBD1 | TRBJ1-3 | TRBV6-6 | few | TGTGCCAGCAGTGGACAGGTCGGACGAAACACCATATATTTT | CASSGQVGRNTIYF
TRBD1 | TRBJ1-1 | TRBV29-1 | few | TGCAGCGTTGAGGGACAGGGTCTGAGCACTGAAGCTTTCTTT | CSVEGQGLSTEAFF
. | TRBJ1-6 | TRBV7-9 | . | TGTGCCAGCAGCTTTGGGGGGGGTCGTAATTCACCCCTCCACTTT | CASSFGGGRNSPLHF
. | TRBJ1-5 | TRBV9 | . | TGTGCCAGCAGCGGAGAACCGGGTTTTTATCAGCCCCAGCATTTT | CASSGEPGFYQPQHF
. | TRBJ1-1 | TRBV6-1 | . | TGTGCCATAAAGGACAGGAACACTGAAGCTTTCTTT | CAIKDRNTEAFF
. | TRBJ2-7 | TRBV30 | . | TGTGCCTGGACCCCTGGCCAGATGGGCGAGCAGTACTTC | CAWTPGQMGEQYF
. | TRBJ2-2 | TRBV19 | . | TGTGCCAGTAGTATATTTGGAGAAGTCACCGGGGAGCTGTTTTTT | CASSIFGEVTGELFF
TRBD1 | TRBJ1-2 | TRBV19 | few | TGTGCCAGTAATCCGGGACAGGGATTTAACTATGGCTACACCTTC | CASNPGQGFNYGYTF
TRBD1 | TRBJ2-5 | TRBV29-1 | . | TGCAGCGTTCGGGACAGGGAGTGGGAGACCCAGTACTTC | CSVRDREWETQYF
TRBD2 | TRBJ2-3 | TRBV25-1 | . | TGTGCCTGCAGCCGACTAGCGGGGACAGATACGCAGTATTTT | CACSRLAGTDTQYF
. | TRBJ2-5 | TRBV14 | . | TGTGCCAGCAGCGCCGGGGTTGACCAGTACTTC | CASSAGVDQYF
TRBD1 | TRBJ1-1 | TRBV9 | . | TGTGCCAGCAGTTTACCTGGGACAGCGAACACTGAAGCTTTCTTT | CASSLPGTANTEAFF
. | TRBJ2-7 | TRBV7-3 | . | TGTGCCAGCAGCTTAATGGCAGAGCCTCTCTACGAGCAGTACTTC | CASSLMAEPLYEQYF
TRBD2 | TRBJ2-3 | TRBV29-1 | . | TGCAGCGTTGAAAGGCCTAGCGGGATTAGCACAGATACGCAGTATTTT | CSVERPSGISTDTQYF
. | TRBJ1-2 | TRBV19 | . | TGTGCCAGTTTTTACCAGGTTGGTTCCTGGGGCTACACCTTC | CASFYQVGSWGYTF
TRBD1 | TRBJ1-1 | TRBV9 | few | TGTGCCAGCAGCTCCCACGGGACAGCGAACACTGAAGCTTTCTTT | CASSSHGTANTEAFF
. | TRBJ2-1 | TRBV9 | . | TGTGCCAGCAGCGCAGGAGGGTACAATGAGCAGTTCTTC | CASSAGGYNEQFF
TRBD1 | TRBJ1-1 | TRBV6-6 | . | TGTGCCAGCAGTTACTCGGAGGGGGCTGCCACTGAAGCTTTCTTT | CASSYSEGAATEAFF
. | TRBJ1-5 | TRBV15 | . | TGTGCCACCAGCCCCGGATTGGCCAGCAATCAGCCCCAGCATTTT | CATSPGLASNQPQHF
TRBD2 | TRBJ2-5 | TRBV7-2 | . | TGTGCCAGCAGCTTAGGGACTAGCGGGGGGGCCGGTGAGACCCAGTACTTC | CASSLGTSGGAGETQYF
. | TRBJ1-5 | TRBV7-7 | . | TGTGCTAGCAGCCCTTGGGTTGTAAAGAGCAATCAGCCCCAGCATTTT | CASSPWVVKSNQPQHF
. | TRBJ1-2 | TRBV6-1 | few | TGTGCCGGGCGACAGACAGCTAACTATGGCTACACCTTC | CAGRQTANYGYTF
TRBD1 | TRBJ1-3 | TRBV10-3 | . | TGTGCCATCAGTGACTACAGGGGGCTAGGCACCATATATTTT | CAISDYRGLGTIYF
. | TRBJ1-3 | TRBV6-5 | . | TGTGCCAGCACTCCCGGGGGGAAGGCTGGAAACACCATATATTTT | CASTPGGKAGNTIYF
TRBD1 | TRBJ2-3 | TRBV6-5 | . | TGTGCCAGCAGGTTAGGGGGCAGGACCGATACGCAGTATTTT | CASRLGGRTDTQYF
TRBD2 | TRBJ2-5 | TRBV27 | . | TGTGCCAGCAGAGGAGCGGGGGCCGGGGGGCAGTACTTC | CASRGAGAGGQYF
TRBD1 | TRBJ2-7 | TRBV28 | . | TGTGCCAGCACCTTTCAGGGGGCGGGGGAGCAGTACTTC | CASTFQGAGEQYF
. | TRBJ1-1 | TRBV6-1 | few | TGTGCCAGCAGGGCCGAGTGGAACACTGAAGCTTTCTTT | CASRAEWNTEAFF
. | TRBJ1-1 | TRBV5-1 | once | TGCGCCAGCAGAACCAGGGGCACTGAAGCTTTCTTT | CASRTRGTEAFF
TRBD2 | TRBJ2-1 | TRBV25-1 | . | TGTGCCAGCAGTGCCCATAGCGGGCAAAACAATGAGCAGTTCTTC | CASSAHSGQNNEQFF
TRBD2 | TRBJ2-3 | TRBV7-6 | . | TGTGCCAGCAGCCGAGCCCCTACTAGCGGTACAGATACGCAGTATTTT | CASSRAPTSGTDTQYF